This paragraph reports one T cell receptor beta chain. Sequenced by immunoSEQ multiplex PCR; TCRdb stores in-frame clones only, minus some. The sample holds about 76,000 clones, 82% seen once. The sample comes from a study of blood T cell repertoires in COVID-19. At the level of the study: Whether acute or convalescent, the COVID-19 samples came from the United States, Italy and Spain.

V was cut by 4 bases and J by 5 bases, with 7 bases left in between. The CDR3 sequence is 12 residues long. Looked up from germline, CDR1 is KGHSY and CDR2 is FQNENV. Material: peripheral blood. The sequence derives from a human donor in a cohort sampled during active COVID-19. V and J are TRBV16 and TRBJ2-3; D call uncertain. The CDR3 reads CASSLGIDTQYF. The DNA of the CDR3 is TGTGCCAGCAGCCTCGGTATAGATACGCAGTATTTT.